The subject of this entry is one T cell receptor (beta chain). The source of the sample is a study of OX40 agonist ivuxolimab in advanced cancers. Study-wide background: Earlier treatment with anti-PD-1, anti-PD-L1 or anti-CTLA-4 was permitted, and 35% to 45% had received some. One hepatocellular carcinoma and two cutaneous melanoma patients partially responded.

Assay: immunoSEQ multiplex PCR; the TCRdb copy retains only in-frame clones and omits some. Among more than 75,000 clones listed, approximately 90% were seen once. Source: CD4+ or CD8+ T cells sorted from blood, taken in a trial of the OX40 agonist ivuxolimab. This TCR came from an adult with an advanced solid tumor such as melanoma, head and neck, liver or kidney cancer.

The CDR3 reads CASSLGPMNTEAFF. For the CDR3, the DNA is TGCGCCAGCAGCTTGGGCCCCATGAACACTGAAGCTTTCTTT. The chain uses TRBV5-1 and TRBJ1-1; D remains ambiguous. Germline CDR1 SGHRS, CDR2 YFSETQ. The CDR3 is made up of 14 amino acids. V lost 0 bases, J lost 0 bases, and 6 bases lay in between.